The 2 T cell receptor beta chains given below trace back to one sample, sequenced in a study of T cells after yellow fever vaccination. MiXCR, applied by TCRdb to the 5' RACE reads, yields one record per CDR3 protein. The sample has hundreds of thousands of distinct CDR3 sequences, around a tenth seen once; the top ten hold around 20%. This sample comprised PBMCs, obtained on the day of the first yellow fever vaccination. These TCRs come from a young man who received the YFV17D yellow fever vaccine.

The genes are TRBV6-4 and TRBJ2-3, with D perhaps being TRBD1 or TRBD2 (5 bases each). The CDR3 loop spans 14 amino acids. The germline V gene has CDR1 MRHNA and CDR2 SNTAGT. The V end was cut by 9 bases, the J end by 2 bases, with 15 bases between. The DNA of the CDR3 is TGTGCCAGTTCTCGAGGGGAGACCACAGATACGCAGTATTTT. It encodes CASSRGETTDTQYF.

This sequence joins TRBV6-1 and TRBJ2-7; TRBD1 matches 9 bases. Trimming cost V 5 bases and J 2 bases; bases outside gene matches: 10. Germline-derived CDR1 and CDR2 are MNHNS and SASEGT. This CDR3 spans 16 amino acids. This chain's CDR3 is CASSPITGGATYEQYV. CDR3 DNA: TGTGCCAGCAGTCCAATAACAGGGGGCGCTACCTACGAGCAGTACGTC.